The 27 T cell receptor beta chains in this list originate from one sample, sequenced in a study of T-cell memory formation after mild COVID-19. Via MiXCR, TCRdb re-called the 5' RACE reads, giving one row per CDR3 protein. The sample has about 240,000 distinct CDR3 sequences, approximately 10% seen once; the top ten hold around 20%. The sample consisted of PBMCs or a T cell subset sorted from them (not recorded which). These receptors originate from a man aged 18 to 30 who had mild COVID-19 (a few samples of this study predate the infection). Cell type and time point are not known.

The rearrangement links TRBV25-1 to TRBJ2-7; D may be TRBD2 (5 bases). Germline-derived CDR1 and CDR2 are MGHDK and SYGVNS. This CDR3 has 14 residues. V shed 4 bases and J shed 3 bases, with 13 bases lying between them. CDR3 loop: CASSVTGSLYEQYF. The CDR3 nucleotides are TGTGCCAGCAGTGTAACGGGATCCCTCTACGAGCAGTACTTC.

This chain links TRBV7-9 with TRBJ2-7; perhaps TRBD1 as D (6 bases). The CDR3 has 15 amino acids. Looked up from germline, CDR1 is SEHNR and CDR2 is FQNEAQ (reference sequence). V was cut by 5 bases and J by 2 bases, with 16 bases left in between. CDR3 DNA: TGTGCCAGCAGCGACCGGGACAACCTCGCCTACGAGCAGTACTTC. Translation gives CASSDRDNLAYEQYF.

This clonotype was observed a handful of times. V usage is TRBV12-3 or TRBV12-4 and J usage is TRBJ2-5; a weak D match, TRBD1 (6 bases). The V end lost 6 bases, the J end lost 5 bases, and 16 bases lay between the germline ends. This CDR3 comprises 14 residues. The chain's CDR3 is CASRESQGMETQYF. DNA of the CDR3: TGTGCCAGCAGGGAAAGTCAGGGGATGGAGACCCAGTACTTC.

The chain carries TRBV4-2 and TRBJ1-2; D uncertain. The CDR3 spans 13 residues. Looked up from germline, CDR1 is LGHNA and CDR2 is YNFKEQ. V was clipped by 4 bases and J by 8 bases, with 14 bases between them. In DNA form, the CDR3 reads TGTGCCAGCAGCCGGGTTGGAGTTCGGGGCTACACCTTC. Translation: CASSRVGVRGYTF.

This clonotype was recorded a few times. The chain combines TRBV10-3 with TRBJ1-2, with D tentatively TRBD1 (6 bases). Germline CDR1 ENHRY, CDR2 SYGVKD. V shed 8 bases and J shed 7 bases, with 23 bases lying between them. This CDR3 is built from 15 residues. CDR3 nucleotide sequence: TGTGCCATCCAGATTCCAACAGGGATGGAAGGTGGCTACACCTTC. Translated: CAIQIPTGMEGGYTF.

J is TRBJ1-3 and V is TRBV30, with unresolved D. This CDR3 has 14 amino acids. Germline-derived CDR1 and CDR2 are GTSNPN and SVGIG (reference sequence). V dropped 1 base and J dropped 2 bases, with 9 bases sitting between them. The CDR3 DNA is TGTGCCTGGAGTGGTGGGTTACCTGGAAACACCATATATTTT. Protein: CAWSGGLPGNTIYF.

CDR3 bases: TGCGCCAGCAGCCCACTATGGACAGGGGGCGATGGCTACACCTTC. It yields the protein CASSPLWTGGDGYTF. V gene TRBV5-1 combines with J gene TRBJ1-2; TRBD1 aligns across 11 bases. V was pared by 4 bases and J by 6 bases, with 8 bases of the junction left unmatched. Germline CDR1 and CDR2: SGHRS and YFSETQ. The CDR3 extends over 15 amino acids.

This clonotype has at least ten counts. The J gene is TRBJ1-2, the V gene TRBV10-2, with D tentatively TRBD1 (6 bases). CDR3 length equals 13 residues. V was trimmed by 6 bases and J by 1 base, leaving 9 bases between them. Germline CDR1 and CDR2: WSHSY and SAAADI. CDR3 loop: CASRGGGNYGYTF. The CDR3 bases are TGCGCCAGCAGGGGGGGCGGTAACTATGGCTACACCTTC.

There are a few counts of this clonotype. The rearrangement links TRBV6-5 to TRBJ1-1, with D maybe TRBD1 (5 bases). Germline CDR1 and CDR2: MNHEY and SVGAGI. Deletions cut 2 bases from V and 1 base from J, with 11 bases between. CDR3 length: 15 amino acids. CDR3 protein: CASSYTSTGNTEAFF. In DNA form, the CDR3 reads TGTGCCAGCAGTTACACGAGTACAGGGAACACTGAAGCTTTCTTT.

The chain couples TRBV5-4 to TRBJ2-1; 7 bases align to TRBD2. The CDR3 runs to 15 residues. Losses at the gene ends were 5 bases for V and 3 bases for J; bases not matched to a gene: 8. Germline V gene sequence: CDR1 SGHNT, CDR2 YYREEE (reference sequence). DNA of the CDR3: TGTGCCAGCAGGGGCGGGGGACTTCTCTACAATGAGCAGTTCTTC. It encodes CASRGGGLLYNEQFF.

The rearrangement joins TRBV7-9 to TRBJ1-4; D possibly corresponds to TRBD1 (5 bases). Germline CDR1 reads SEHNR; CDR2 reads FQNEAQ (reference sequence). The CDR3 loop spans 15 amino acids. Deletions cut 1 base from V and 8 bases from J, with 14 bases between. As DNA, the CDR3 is TGTGCCAGCAGCTTAGGAGGCAGGGTGCGGGAAAAACTGTTTTTT. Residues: CASSLGGRVREKLFF.

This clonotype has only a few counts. CDR3 region: CASQGLAGTYEQYF. CDR3 bases: TGTGCCAGCCAGGGTTTGGCAGGGACGTACGAGCAGTACTTC. The chain employs TRBV7-8 and TRBJ2-7, with D perhaps matching TRBD1 or TRBD2 (5 bases each). Looked up from germline, CDR1 is SGHVS and CDR2 is FQNEAQ. Trimming removed 8 bases from V and 4 bases from J, with 18 bases in between. The CDR3 loop spans 14 amino acids.

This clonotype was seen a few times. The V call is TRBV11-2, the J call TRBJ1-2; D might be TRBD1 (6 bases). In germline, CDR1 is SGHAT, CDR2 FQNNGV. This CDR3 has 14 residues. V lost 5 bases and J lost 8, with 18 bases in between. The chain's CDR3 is CASSPWGGLEGYTF. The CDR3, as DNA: TGTGCCAGCAGCCCATGGGGGGGGCTGGAAGGCTACACCTTC.

CDR3 residues: CASSQKGNEQFF. CDR3 bases: TGTGCCAGCAGCCAGAAAGGCAATGAGCAGTTCTTC. The V call is TRBV7-3, the J call TRBJ2-1; D not certain. The CDR3 contains 12 residues. Germline loops: CDR1 SGHTA, CDR2 FQGTGA. The V and J ends lost 5 bases and 6 bases respectively, with 8 bases between them.

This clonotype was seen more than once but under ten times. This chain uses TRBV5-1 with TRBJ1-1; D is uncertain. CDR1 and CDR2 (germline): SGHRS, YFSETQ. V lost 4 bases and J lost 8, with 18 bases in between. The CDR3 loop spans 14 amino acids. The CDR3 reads CASSLGPGRGEAFF. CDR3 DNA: TGCGCCAGCAGCCTTGGGCCGGGCCGCGGAGAAGCTTTCTTT.

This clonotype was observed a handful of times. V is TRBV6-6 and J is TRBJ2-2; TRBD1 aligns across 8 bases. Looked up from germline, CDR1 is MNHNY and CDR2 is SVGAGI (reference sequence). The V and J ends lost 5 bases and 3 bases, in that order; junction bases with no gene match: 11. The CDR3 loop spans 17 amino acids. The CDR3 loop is CASSPPRGRGDTGELFF. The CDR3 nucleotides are TGTGCCAGCAGTCCGCCCAGGGGGCGCGGGGACACCGGGGAGCTGTTTTTT.

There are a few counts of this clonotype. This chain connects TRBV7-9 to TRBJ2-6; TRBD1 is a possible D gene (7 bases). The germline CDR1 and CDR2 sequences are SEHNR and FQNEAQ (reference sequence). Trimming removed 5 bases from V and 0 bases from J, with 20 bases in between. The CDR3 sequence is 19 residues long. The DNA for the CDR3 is TGTGCCAGCAGCACGTTCGCAGGGGGGCCTGGCTCTGGGGCCAACGTCCTGACTTTC. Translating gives CASSTFAGGPGSGANVLTF.

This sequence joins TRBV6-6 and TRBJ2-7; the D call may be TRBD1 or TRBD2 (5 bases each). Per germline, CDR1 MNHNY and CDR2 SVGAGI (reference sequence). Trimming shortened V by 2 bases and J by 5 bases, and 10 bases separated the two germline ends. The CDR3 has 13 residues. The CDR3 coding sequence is TGTGCCAGCAGTTACGGGGGTTCCCACGAGCAGTACTTC. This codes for CASSYGGSHEQYF.

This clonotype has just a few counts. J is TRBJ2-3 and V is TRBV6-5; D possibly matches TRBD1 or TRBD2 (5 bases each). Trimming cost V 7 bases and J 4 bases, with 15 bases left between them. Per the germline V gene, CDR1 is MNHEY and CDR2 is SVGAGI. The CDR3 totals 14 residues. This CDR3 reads CASTPGLGADTQYF. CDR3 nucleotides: TGTGCCAGCACCCCGGGTCTGGGGGCAGATACGCAGTATTTT.

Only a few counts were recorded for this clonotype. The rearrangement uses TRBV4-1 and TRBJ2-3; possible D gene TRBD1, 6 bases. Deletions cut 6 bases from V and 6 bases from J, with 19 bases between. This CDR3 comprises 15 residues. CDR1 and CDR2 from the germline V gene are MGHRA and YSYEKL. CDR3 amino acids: CASRYDGTTEDTQYF. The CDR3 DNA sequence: TGCGCCAGCAGATATGACGGGACAACTGAGGATACGCAGTATTTT.

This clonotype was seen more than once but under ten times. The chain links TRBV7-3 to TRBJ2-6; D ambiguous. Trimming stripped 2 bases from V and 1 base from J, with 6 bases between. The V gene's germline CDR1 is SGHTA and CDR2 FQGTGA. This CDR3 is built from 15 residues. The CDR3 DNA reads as TGTGCCAGCAGCTTATACATGTCTGGGGCCAACGTCCTGACTTTC. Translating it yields CASSLYMSGANVLTF. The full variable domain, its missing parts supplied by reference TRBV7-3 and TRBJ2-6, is GAGVSQTPSNKVTEKGKYVELRCDPISGHTALYWYRQSLGQGPEFLIYFQGTGAADDSGLPNDRFFAVRPEGSVSTLKIQRTERGDSAVYLCASSLYMSGANVLTFGAGSRLTVL.

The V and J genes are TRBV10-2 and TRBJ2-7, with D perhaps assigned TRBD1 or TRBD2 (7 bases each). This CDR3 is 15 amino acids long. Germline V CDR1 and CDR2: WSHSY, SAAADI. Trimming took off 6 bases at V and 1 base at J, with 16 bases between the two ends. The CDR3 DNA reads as TGCGCCAGCAGGGGAGGGGGCCTCGGGTCCTACGAGCAGTACTTC. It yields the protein CASRGGGLGSYEQYF.

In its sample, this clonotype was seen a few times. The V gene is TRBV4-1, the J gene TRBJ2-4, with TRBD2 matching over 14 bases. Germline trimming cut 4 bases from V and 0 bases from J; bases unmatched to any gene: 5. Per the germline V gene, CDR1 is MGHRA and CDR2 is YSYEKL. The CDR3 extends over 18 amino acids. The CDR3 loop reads CASSPGLAGGLAKNIQYF. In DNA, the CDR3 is TGCGCCAGCAGCCCAGGACTAGCGGGGGGTCTAGCCAAAAACATTCAGTACTTC.

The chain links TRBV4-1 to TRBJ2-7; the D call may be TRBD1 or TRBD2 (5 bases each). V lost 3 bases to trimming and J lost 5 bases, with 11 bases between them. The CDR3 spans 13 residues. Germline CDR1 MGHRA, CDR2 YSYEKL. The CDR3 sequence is CASSHPGTHEQYF. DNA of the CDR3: TGCGCCAGCAGCCACCCCGGGACCCACGAGCAGTACTTC.

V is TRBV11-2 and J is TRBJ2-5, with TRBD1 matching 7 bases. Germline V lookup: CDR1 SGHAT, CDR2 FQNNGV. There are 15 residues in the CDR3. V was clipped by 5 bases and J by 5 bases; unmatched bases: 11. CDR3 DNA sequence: TGTGCCAGCAGCCAGGGACAGAGGATAGTGGAGACCCAGTACTTC. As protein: CASSQGQRIVETQYF.

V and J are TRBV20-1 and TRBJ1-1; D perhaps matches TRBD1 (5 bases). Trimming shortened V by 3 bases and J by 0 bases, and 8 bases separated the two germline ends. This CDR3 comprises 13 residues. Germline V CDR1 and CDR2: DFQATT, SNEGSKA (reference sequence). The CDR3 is CSAREGLNTEAFF. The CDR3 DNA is TGCAGTGCTAGGGAGGGACTGAACACTGAAGCTTTCTTT.

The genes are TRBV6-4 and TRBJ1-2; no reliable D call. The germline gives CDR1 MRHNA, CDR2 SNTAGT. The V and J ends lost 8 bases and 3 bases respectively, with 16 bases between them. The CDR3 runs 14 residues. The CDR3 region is CASGGRLPHYGYTF. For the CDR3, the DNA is TGTGCCAGCGGAGGCAGGTTACCCCACTATGGCTACACCTTC.